Below are 15 T cell receptor beta chains sequenced from a single sample in a study of T cell repertoires in cytomegalovirus infection. TCRdb reanalysed the reads using MiXCR and keeps one entry per CDR3 protein. The data show 200,000 to 250,000 distinct CDR3 sequences, with about 20% seen just once and 15% to 20% held by the top ten. Sequenced: CD8+ T cells from PBMCs. The receptors come from a human donor in good health (CMV status not recorded). Some clones in this sample may be carry-over from other donors' samples.

This rearrangement joins TRBV2 to TRBJ2-7; TRBD1 or TRBD2 may be the D gene (6 bases each). Germline lookup yields CDR1 SNHLY and CDR2 FYNNEI. This CDR3 is 16 amino acids long. V was shortened by 1 base and J by 5 bases, with 18 bases between the two germline ends. CDR3 loop: CASSEGRGRLEDEQYF. The CDR3 DNA is TGTGCCAGCAGTGAAGGCCGGGGGCGTTTGGAGGACGAGCAGTACTTC. Full variable domain (missing parts from reference TRBV2 and TRBJ2-7): EPEVTQTPSHQVTQMGQEVILRCVPISNHLYFYWYRQILGQKVEFLVSFYNNEISEKSEIFDDQFSVERPDGSNFTLKIRSTKLEDSAMYFCASSEGRGRLEDEQYFGPGTRLTVT.

On this clonotype: With a much larger clone just one base away, this may be a read error. The chain is built from TRBV12-3 or TRBV12-4 and TRBJ1-4, with D possibly TRBD1 on 5 matching bases. Between the trimmed V and J ends, which lost 3 bases and 8 bases, there was a span of 16 bases. The CDR3 consists of 15 residues. The CDR3 DNA reads TGTGCCAGCAGTTTGGGACTGGGACTCGGAGAAAAACTGTTTTTT. Translated, it gives CASSLGLGLGEKLFF.

This clonotype has more than one count but fewer than ten. The CDR3 sequence: CASSFPGGGDTEAFF. The CDR3 coding sequence is TGTGCCAGCAGTTTCCCAGGGGGGGGGGACACTGAAGCTTTCTTT. The chain has TRBV12-3 or TRBV12-4 and TRBJ1-1, with 7 bases identical to TRBD1. V was clipped by 3 bases and J by 3 bases; unmatched bases: 7. The CDR3 loop spans 15 amino acids.

This clonotype has a count of ten or more. The gene calls are TRBV10-3 and TRBJ2-1, with TRBD2 matching over 12 bases. CDR1 ENHRY and CDR2 SYGVKD come from the germline V gene. CDR3 length equals 15 residues. The V and J ends lost 4 bases and 4 bases, in that order; junction bases with no gene match: 2. CDR3 sequence (DNA): TGTGCCATCAGTGGAACTAGCGGGGGGTACAATGAGCAGTTCTTC. This codes for CAISGTSGGYNEQFF.

This clonotype has ten or more counts. J is TRBJ2-5 and V is TRBV12-3 or TRBV12-4; D may be TRBD2 (6 bases). Trimming removed 6 bases at V and 2 bases at J, with 13 bases between. The CDR3 spans 14 residues. The chain's CDR3 is CASSNAGPQETQYF. DNA of the CDR3: TGTGCCAGCAGCAATGCGGGGCCACAAGAGACCCAGTACTTC.

This clonotype appeared a single time. J is TRBJ1-1 and V is TRBV5-5; possibly TRBD1 for D (5 bases). The CDR3 totals 15 residues. Germline assignment: CDR1 SGHKS and CDR2 YYEKEE (reference sequence). V gave up 4 bases and J gave up 6 bases, with 19 bases separating them. The CDR3 region is CASSDLGGARAEAFF. The CDR3 DNA reads as TGTGCCAGCAGCGACCTGGGAGGGGCCCGTGCTGAAGCTTTCTTT.

This clonotype has more than one count but fewer than ten. V gene TRBV7-2 combines with J gene TRBJ1-6; D is unclear. The CDR3 runs 16 residues. V dropped 1 base and J dropped 0 bases, with 7 bases sitting between them. CDR1 and CDR2 from the germline V gene are SGHTA and FQGNSA. CDR3 sequence reads: CASSLVASSYNSPLHF. CDR3 DNA: TGTGCCAGCAGCTTAGTTGCGAGCTCCTATAATTCACCCCTCCACTTT. Looking up the rest from reference TRBV7-2 and TRBJ1-6 gives the full variable domain: GAGVSQSPSNKVTEKGKDVELRCDPISGHTALYWYRQSLGQGLEFLIYFQGNSAPDKSGLPSDRFSAERTGGSVSTLTIQRTQQEDSAVYLCASSLVASSYNSPLHFGNGTRLTVT.

The chain recombines TRBV2 with TRBJ1-6; D may be TRBD1 (6 bases). Germline CDR1 and CDR2: SNHLY and FYNNEI. V was clipped by 4 bases and J by 8 bases, with 12 bases between them. This CDR3 is built from 14 residues. CDR3 DNA: TGTGCCAGCAGTGGGACAGCTGGCTATTCACCCCTCCACTTT. It is translated as CASSGTAGYSPLHF.

This clonotype was picked up one time. The chain employs TRBV20-1 and TRBJ2-1; TRBD2 matches at 8 bases. V was clipped by 0 bases and J by 4 bases; unmatched bases: 8. Germline CDR1 is DFQATT and CDR2 is SNEGSKA (reference sequence). The CDR3 is made up of 16 amino acids. The CDR3 region has the DNA TGCAGTGCTAGAGATCGGCTGGGACTAGTTTACAATGAGCAGTTCTTC. Translating gives CSARDRLGLVYNEQFF.

This sequence joins TRBV5-1 and TRBJ1-4; 7 positions match TRBD1. CDR3 length equals 14 residues. CDR1 and CDR2 from the germline V gene are SGHRS and YFSETQ. The trim removed 0 bases at V and 6 bases at J, leaving 2 bases unmatched. The CDR3 loop is CASSLATGDEKLFF. The CDR3 nucleotides read TGCGCCAGCAGCTTGGCAACAGGGGATGAAAAACTGTTTTTT.

This clonotype has more than one count but fewer than ten. This chain uses TRBV24-1 with TRBJ2-7, with D maybe TRBD2 (5 bases). This CDR3 has 12 residues. Trimming took off 3 bases at V and 5 bases at J, with 7 bases between the two ends. From germline, CDR1 is KGHDR and CDR2 SFDVKD. The CDR3 sequence is CATSDTGNEQYF. The CDR3 nucleotides are TGTGCCACCAGTGATACCGGGAACGAGCAGTACTTC.

The rearrangement joins TRBV19 to TRBJ2-1; 7 positions agree with TRBD1. Germline V CDR1 and CDR2: LNHDA, SQIVND (reference sequence). This CDR3 is 13 amino acids long. Trimming took 3 bases from V and 7 from J; bases not matched to a gene: 3. The CDR3 is CASSMGQLNEQFF. CDR3 nucleotides: TGTGCCAGTAGTATGGGACAGTTAAATGAGCAGTTCTTC.

In this sample, this clonotype turned up a few times. The chain couples TRBV5-5 to TRBJ2-7; TRBD1 matches 7 bases. After removal of 3 bases from V and 3 bases from J, the junction contained 9 bases not matched to a gene. CDR1 is SGHKS and CDR2 is YYEKEE in the germline V gene (reference sequence). This CDR3 contains 15 residues. As DNA, the CDR3 is TGTGCCAGCAGCTCCGAGACAGGGCTGATCTACGAGCAGTACTTC. Its translation is CASSSETGLIYEQYF.

This clonotype was found a few times. This chain links TRBV7-9 with TRBJ2-7; perhaps D is TRBD1 or TRBD2 (5 bases each). V lost 4 bases and J lost 4, with 20 bases in between. CDR3 size: 16 residues. Germline CDR1 reads SEHNR; CDR2 reads FQNEAQ (reference sequence). In nucleotides, the CDR3 is TGTGCCAGCAGCTCGACGACCGGGACGGCAATTTACGAGCAGTACTTC. It specifies CASSSTTGTAIYEQYF.

The chain couples TRBV20-1 to TRBJ1-1, with D unresolved. Trimming left V 0 bases short and J 0 bases short, with 8 bases between. Germline V lookup: CDR1 DFQATT, CDR2 SNEGSKA (reference sequence). The CDR3 is 14 amino acids. Here the CDR3 DNA reads TGCAGTGCTAGAGAGAAAGCCATGAACACTGAAGCTTTCTTT. Amino acid sequence: CSAREKAMNTEAFF.